The 24 T cell receptor beta chains presented below share a single source sample, sequenced in a study of CD8+ T cells in alopecia areata. RNA, once extracted, was reverse transcribed into cDNA for use as the sequencing template. TCRdb's table, derived via immunoSEQ multiplex PCR, lists solely in-frame clones and lacks some. The sample has around 250,000 clones; roughly 69% are singletons. The sample here was CD4+ T cells sorted from blood, taken at week 0. The receptors were sampled from a human donor with alopecia areata.

This clone was picked up a small number of times. V gene TRBV15 combines with J gene TRBJ2-7; D uncertain. The germline V gene encodes CDR1 LNHNV and CDR2 YYDKDF (reference sequence). The CDR3 extends over 15 amino acids. V lost 0 bases and J lost 2, with 11 bases in between. The CDR3 loop is CATSREGGGAYEQYF. In DNA, the CDR3 is TGTGCCACCAGCAGAGAAGGCGGTGGGGCCTACGAGCAGTACTTC.

Comments on this clone: One junction end disagrees with the germline gene, perhaps due to a read error. V usage is TRBV28 and J usage is TRBJ2-3; 9 bases line up with TRBD1. Germline V gives CDR1 MDHEN, CDR2 SYDVKM. CDR3 length equals 12 residues. The chain's CDR3 is CASSFAGQGKCF. The DNA of the CDR3 is TGTGCCAGCAGTTTCGCCGGACAGGGGAAGTGTTTT.

The chain recombines TRBV6-5 with TRBJ2-2, with no clear D. The germline V and J ends were trimmed by 2 bases and 1 base, with 5 bases remaining between them. Germline V gene lookup returns CDR1 MNHEY and CDR2 SVGAGI. The CDR3 is 14 amino acids. For the CDR3, the DNA is TGTGCCAGCAGTTACCGGCGGAACACCGGGGAGCTGTTTTTT. Its protein product is CASSYRRNTGELFF.

A word on this clone: This specimen includes other DNA sequences encoding the same CDR3. The chain links TRBV10-3 to TRBJ1-5; D not resolved. This CDR3 has 12 residues. Trimming left V 3 bases short and J 2 bases short, with 2 bases between. Germline V lookup: CDR1 ENHRY, CDR2 SYGVKD. CDR3 region: CAISDGNQPQHF. The CDR3 nucleotides are TGTGCCATCAGTGACGGCAATCAGCCCCAGCATTTT.

The chain combines TRBV4-2 with TRBJ2-6; 7 bases are a match to TRBD1. The CDR3 is made up of 21 amino acids. The J segment lost 0 bases and the V segment lost 0 bases, leaving 14 bases of the junction unmatched. CDR1 LGHNA and CDR2 YNFKEQ come from the germline V gene. Here the CDR3 reads CASSQDGAPGQLVSGANVLTF. Here the CDR3 DNA reads TGTGCCAGCAGCCAAGATGGGGCTCCGGGACAGCTTGTCTCTGGGGCCAACGTCCTGACTTTC.

The chain uses TRBV30 and TRBJ2-1; no definite D call. V lost 1 base and J 4 bases, leaving 5 bases between the germline ends. CDR1 GTSNPN and CDR2 SVGIG come from the germline V gene (reference sequence). This CDR3 is 12 amino acids long. CDR3 protein: CAWSDTYNEQFF. In DNA, the CDR3 is TGTGCCTGGAGTGATACATACAATGAGCAGTTCTTC.

This clone was seen a handful of times. The chain employs TRBV20-1 and TRBJ2-2; no clear D gene. This CDR3 is built from 11 residues. Germline V gene sequence: CDR1 DFQATT, CDR2 SNEGSKA (reference sequence). Trimming stripped 5 bases from V and 5 bases from J, with 6 bases between. CDR3 bases: TGCAGTGCTCCCCTTACCGGGGAGCTGTTTTTT. Protein: CSAPLTGELFF.

CDR3 amino acids: CASSLDQPQHF. CDR3 bases: TGTGCCTCCAGTTTGGATCAGCCCCAGCATTTT. The V call is TRBV2, the J call TRBJ1-5; D unclear. The CDR3 extends over 11 amino acids. V lost 11 bases and J lost 5, with 10 bases in between. Germline V gene lookup returns CDR1 SNHLY and CDR2 FYNNEI.

CDR3 in DNA: TGTGCCAGCAGCGCTTACGGGGAGCCCACGATATTCCTCAGGGAGACCCAGTACTTC. Residues: CASSAYGEPTIFLRETQYF. The chain couples TRBV9 to TRBJ2-5, with D perhaps matching TRBD2 (5 bases). Germline-derived CDR1 and CDR2 are SGDLS and YYNGEE. The CDR3 spans 19 residues. V was clipped by 3 bases and J by 5 bases, with 29 bases between them.

This sequence joins TRBV7-9 and TRBJ2-5, with D possibly matching TRBD1 (6 bases). This CDR3 is 15 amino acids long. With 4 bases removed from V and 5 bases from J, the gap between germline ends came to 17 bases. Germline loops: CDR1 SEHNR, CDR2 FQNEAQ (reference sequence). CDR3 sequence: CASSSPGGNGETQYF. In DNA form, the CDR3 reads TGTGCCAGCAGCTCCCCTGGGGGCAACGGCGAGACCCAGTACTTC.

This sequence joins TRBV20-1 and TRBJ2-2, with D unclear. CDR3 length: 11 amino acids. Germline V lookup: CDR1 DFQATT, CDR2 SNEGSKA (reference sequence). The ends were cut back, 4 bases at V and 7 bases at J, with 7 bases in the middle. The chain's CDR3 is CSAKLRGELFF. CDR3 bases: TGCAGTGCTAAACTCCGCGGGGAGCTGTTTTTT.

The chain is built from TRBV12-5 and TRBJ2-2; D is ambiguous. The germline CDR1 and CDR2 sequences are LGHNT and FRNRAP. The CDR3 spans 13 residues. The V end was cut by 3 bases, the J end by 7 bases, with 9 bases between. The CDR3 sequence is CASGFSGIGELFF. The CDR3 coding sequence is TGTGCTAGTGGTTTTAGTGGAATCGGGGAGCTGTTTTTT. The full variable domain, rest sourced from reference TRBV12-5 and TRBJ2-2, is DARVTQTPRHKVTEMGQEVTMRCQPILGHNTVFWYRQTMMQGLELLAYFRNRAPLDDSGMPKDRFSAEMPDATLATLKIQPSEPRDSAVYFCASGFSGIGELFFGEGSRLTVL.

The chain uses TRBV18 and TRBJ2-5; D perhaps matches TRBD2 (5 bases). The CDR3 length is 13 residues. Germline V gene sequence: CDR1 KGHSH, CDR2 LQKENI. The V and J ends lost 2 bases and 5 bases respectively, with 9 bases between them. Here the CDR3 DNA reads TGTGCCAGCTCACCATCGGGAATGGAGACCCAGTACTTC. This translates into CASSPSGMETQYF.

The rearrangement uses TRBV9 and TRBJ2-7; D is unclear. The CDR3 covers 13 residues. Germline-derived CDR1 and CDR2 are SGDLS and YYNGEE. Trimming took off 2 bases at V and 4 bases at J, with 10 bases between the two ends. The CDR3 loop is CASSVSIDYEQYF. The CDR3 DNA reads as TGTGCCAGCAGCGTGTCAATCGATTACGAGCAGTACTTC.

V gene TRBV4-3 combines with J gene TRBJ2-3; D is undetermined. This CDR3 is 13 amino acids long. Germline values: CDR1 LGHNA, CDR2 YSLEER. The V end lost 3 bases, the J end lost 0 bases, and 4 bases lay between the germline ends. The CDR3 DNA follows: TGCGCCAGCAGCCAGGACAGCACAGATACGCAGTATTTT. This sequence encodes CASSQDSTDTQYF.

This sequence joins TRBV2 and TRBJ2-5; 7 bases align to TRBD2. The CDR3 length is 13 residues. In germline, CDR1 is SNHLY, CDR2 FYNNEI. V lost 4 bases, J lost 10 bases, and 9 bases stayed unmatched. The CDR3 loop reads CASSGEGGLDQYF. DNA of the CDR3: TGTGCCAGCAGTGGAGAGGGAGGGCTGGACCAGTACTTC.

The chain is built from TRBV18 and TRBJ2-7, with D possibly being TRBD1 (6 bases). The CDR3 runs 14 residues. The germline V gene encodes CDR1 KGHSH and CDR2 LQKENI. V was shortened by 4 bases and J by 3 bases, with 13 bases between the two germline ends. In DNA, the CDR3 is TGTGCCAGCTCACTACGGGACACGAACTACGAGCAGTACTTC. Its translation: CASSLRDTNYEQYF.

The chain couples TRBV2 to TRBJ2-5; possibly TRBD1 for D (5 bases). This CDR3 has 13 residues. V lost 5 bases to trimming and J lost 6 bases, with 13 bases between them. Germline assignment: CDR1 SNHLY and CDR2 FYNNEI. The CDR3 is CASSTTGPKTQYF. The CDR3 DNA follows: TGTGCCAGCAGTACTACAGGTCCGAAGACCCAGTACTTC.

The chain has TRBV5-4 and TRBJ1-4; unclear D gene. The V end lost 0 bases, the J end lost 8 bases, and 8 bases lay between the germline ends. Germline V gene lookup returns CDR1 SGHNT and CDR2 YYREEE (reference sequence). CDR3 length: 13 amino acids. In nucleotides, the CDR3 is TGTGCCAGCAGCTTGGGGGCGGGGGAAAAACTGTTTTTT. Residues: CASSLGAGEKLFF. Using reference TRBV5-4 and TRBJ1-4 for the parts outside the CDR3, the full variable domain is ETGVTQSPTHLIKTRGQQVTLRCSSQSGHNTVSWYQQALGQGPQFIFQYYREEENGRGNFPPRFSGLQFPNYSSELNVNALELDDSALYLCASSLGAGEKLFFGSGTQLSVL.

V usage is TRBV30 and J usage is TRBJ2-5, with D maybe TRBD2 (6 bases). The germline V gene encodes CDR1 GTSNPN and CDR2 SVGIG (reference sequence). CDR3 length: 10 residues. This chain's CDR3 is CAGGVETQYF. CDR3 nucleotides: TGTGCGGGGGGTGTCGAGACCCAGTACTTC. Together with reference TRBV30 and TRBJ2-5, the CDR3 gives the full variable domain: SQTIHQWPATLVQPVGSPLSLECTVEGTSNPNLYWYRQAAGRGLQLLFYSVGIGQISSEVPQNLSASRPQDRQFILSSKKLLLSDSGFYLCAGGVETQYFGPGTRLLVL.

The V call is TRBV5-6, the J call TRBJ2-7; D possibly uses TRBD1 or TRBD2 (7 bases each). The CDR3 has 16 amino acids. Between the trimmed V and J ends, which lost 2 bases and 2 bases, there was a span of 17 bases. Germline CDR1 and CDR2: SGHDT and YYEEEE. The CDR3 sequence is CASSFGRGRVTYEQYF. CDR3 sequence (DNA): TGTGCCAGCAGCTTTGGGAGGGGGCGCGTTACCTACGAGCAGTACTTC. The full variable domain, rest sourced from reference TRBV5-6 and TRBJ2-7, is DAGVTQSPTHLIKTRGQQVTLRCSPKSGHDTVSWYQQALGQGPQFIFQYYEEEERQRGNFPDRFSGHQFPNYSSELNVNALLLGDSALYLCASSFGRGRVTYEQYFGPGTRLTVT.

The V and J genes are TRBV30 and TRBJ2-5; unclear D gene. The CDR3 extends over 12 amino acids. Trimming left V 3 bases short and J 2 bases short, with 7 bases between. The germline V gene encodes CDR1 GTSNPN and CDR2 SVGIG (reference sequence). Written as DNA, the CDR3 is TGTGCCTGGAGACGCCCTCAAGAGACCCAGTACTTC. Its protein product is CAWRRPQETQYF.

The V call is TRBV5-1, the J call TRBJ1-1, with D unresolved. Trimming left V 0 bases short and J 1 base short, with 13 bases between. The V gene's germline CDR1 is SGHRS and CDR2 YFSETQ. CDR3 length equals 16 residues. CDR3 in amino acids: CASSLALGETNTEAFF. The CDR3 bases are TGCGCCAGCAGCTTGGCCCTCGGAGAAACGAACACTGAAGCTTTCTTT.

This rearrangement joins TRBV20-1 to TRBJ2-7, with 7 bases that match TRBD1. Germline-derived CDR1 and CDR2 are DFQATT and SNEGSKA (reference sequence). CDR3 length equals 11 residues. After removal of 5 bases from V and 6 bases from J, the junction contained 4 bases not matched to a gene. The CDR3 here is CSALDRAEQYF. CDR3 coding DNA: TGCAGTGCTCTCGACAGGGCCGAGCAGTACTTC.